This TCR beta chain was retrieved from a study of blood T cell repertoires in COVID-19. Study background: COVID-19 samples, acute and convalescent, were from the United States, Italy and Spain. From T cells, B-cell-depleted T cells, or PBMCs came the material, which was cDNA or gDNA.

Per the original data handling: It was from reference gene primer amplification that nucleated cell counts were estimated. Profiled with immunoSEQ multiplex PCR; TCRdb holds only in-frame clones, not every one. That table supplies the V and J calls and clone size; D and trimming were determined from the DNA. The sample consists of approximately 240,000 clones, 83% of them appearing once. Enrolment of Seattle patients took place during active infection, and they were followed longitudinally. The V end lost 3 bases, the J end lost 11 bases, and 10 bases lay between the germline ends. The CDR3 contains 12 residues. This clone was seen only once.

The chain recombines TRBV12-3 or TRBV12-4 with TRBJ2-2; D is possibly TRBD2 (5 bases). The sequencing input was peripheral blood. This clonotype originated in a woman between 25 and 40 years old with COVID-19, enrolled during active disease. CDR3 bases: TGTGCCAGCAGTTTGATAGCGCGAGAGCTGTTTTTT. Its translation is CASSLIARELFF.